This TCR beta chain was documented in a study of T cell changes during pregnancy in multiple sclerosis. The CDR3 totals 12 residues. With 6 bases removed from V and 2 bases from J, the gap between germline ends came to 8 bases. From germline, CDR1 is MNHNS and CDR2 SASEGT. The data were produced by immunoSEQ multiplex PCR, yet TCRdb's version contains in-frame clones alone and is incomplete. Among some 70,000 clones listed, around 90% were seen once. The table lists this clone with a count of one. This specimen consisted of peripheral blood, obtained after pregnancy. V gene TRBV6-1 combines with J gene TRBJ2-7; tentatively, D is TRBD2 (5 bases). This sequence was found in a female donor in good health, enrolled as a control in a pregnancy study. CDR3 DNA: TGTGCCAGCAGCCTAGCCACCTACGAGCAGTACTTC. Translating gives CASSLATYEQYF.